What follows are 9 T cell receptor beta chains derived from one specimen sequenced in a study of vaccination and CD4 T cells after COVID-19 (dated by TCRdb to about 2022). The library was prepared using PCR. Instrument on record: Illumina iSeq 100. At the Johns Hopkins FTIC core, DNA from the cultured CD4+ T cells underwent TCR sequencing with the Oncomine TCR Beta short-read assay. TCRdb reanalyzed the raw reads on its own, using fastp at Q25 for trimming and MiXCR for clone calling, and kept in-frame beta chains. Each entry merges the rows of one CDR3 protein and shows their most common DNA and genes. For this sample there are some 23,000 distinct CDR3 sequences; 28% appear just once. The ten largest clones take up 7.1% of the sample. Their target antigens are unknown. The time point label, as the study defines it: late sampling 161 to 241 days after vaccination in three convalescent patients. In light of the paper, this sample's treatment or condition label describes: roughly 10-day PBMC culture with coronavirus spike peptide pools or control peptides (ViraFEST assay).

The sequenced sample was CD4+ T cells from blood, cultured in vitro, obtained about 7 months after SARS-CoV-2 vaccination. The receptor source for this set is a human donor who had recovered from COVID-19.

The V call is TRBV19, the J call TRBJ2-7; 11 nucleotides align to TRBD2. Germline loops: CDR1 LNHDA, CDR2 SQIVND (reference sequence). The CDR3 contains 15 residues. J lost 3 bases, V lost 6 bases, and 7 bases had no gene match. The CDR3 loop is CASSTGLAEYYEQYF. The CDR3, as DNA: TGTGCCAGTAGCACGGGACTAGCGGAGTACTACGAGCAGTACTTC.

This clonotype was detected a few times. V is TRBV20-1 and J is TRBJ2-5; 8 bases line up with TRBD1. CDR1 and CDR2 (germline): DFQATT, SNEGSKA (reference sequence). The CDR3 is 14 residues long. J gave up 4 bases and V 5 bases, and 9 bases lay outside the gene matches. CDR3 DNA: TGCAGTGCTTCACAGGGGGGAAGGGGAGAGACCCAGTACTTC. As protein: CSASQGGRGETQYF.

The chain has TRBV6-1 and TRBJ2-3; 9 positions agree with TRBD1. J lost 1 base, V lost 6 bases, and 8 bases had no gene match. Per germline, CDR1 MNHNS and CDR2 SASEGT. The CDR3 has 16 amino acids. Here the CDR3 DNA reads TGTGCCAGCAGCACGGGACAGGGTGGGGGCACAGATACGCAGTATTTT. This codes for CASSTGQGGGTDTQYF.

This chain links TRBV5-1 with TRBJ1-2; 9 bases are shared with TRBD1. The CDR3 totals 14 residues. The germline CDR1 and CDR2 sequences are SGHRS and YFSETQ. The V and J ends lost 5 bases and 8 bases, in that order; junction bases with no gene match: 10. The CDR3 loop reads CASSSTTGGQGYTF. The CDR3 bases are TGCGCCAGCAGTTCGACAACAGGGGGCCAAGGCTACACCTTC. The full variable domain, completed using reference TRBV5-1 and TRBJ1-2, is KAGVTQTPRYLIKTRGQQVTLSCSPISGHRSVSWYQQTPGQGLQFLFEYFSETQRNKGNFPGRFSGRQFSNSRSEMNVSTLELGDSALYLCASSSTTGGQGYTFGSGTRLTVV.

The V gene is TRBV28, the J gene TRBJ2-5; 9 bases agree with TRBD2. Unmatched junction bases numbered 7, after V lost 7 bases and J lost 4 bases. Germline V CDR1 and CDR2: MDHEN, SYDVKM. The length of the CDR3 is 14 residues. CDR3 in amino acids: CASTGGGRGETQYF. CDR3 in DNA: TGTGCCAGCACTGGCGGCGGGAGGGGAGAGACCCAGTACTTC. Looking up the rest from reference TRBV28 and TRBJ2-5 gives the full variable domain: DVKVTQSSRYLVKRTGEKVFLECVQDMDHENMFWYRQDPGLGLRLIYFSYDVKMKEKGDIPEGYSVSREKKERFSLILESASTNQTSMYLCASTGGGRGETQYFGPGTRLLVL.

This chain connects TRBV7-9 to TRBJ2-3, with D unclear. Trimming removed 4 bases from V and 6 bases from J, with 8 bases in between. Germline CDR1 SEHNR, CDR2 FQNEAQ (reference sequence). The CDR3 has 12 amino acids. CDR3 coding DNA: TGTGCCAGCAGCTCCGTTAGGGATACGCAGTATTTT. Translated: CASSSVRDTQYF.

J is TRBJ2-7 and V is TRBV20-1; D ambiguous. Trimming took off 0 bases at V and 2 bases at J, with 17 bases between the two ends. The CDR3 loop spans 16 amino acids. The germline gives CDR1 DFQATT, CDR2 SNEGSKA (reference sequence). CDR3: CSARDPGDEGTYEQYF. In nucleotides, the CDR3 is TGCAGTGCTAGAGATCCCGGAGACGAAGGTACCTACGAGCAGTACTTC.

This clonotype was counted only a few times. The CDR3 DNA follows: TGTGCCAGCAGCTTAGGCCATGGACAGGCTTCAGATACGCAGTATTTT. It translates to CASSLGHGQASDTQYF. The chain recombines TRBV11-3 with TRBJ2-3, with 7 nucleotides matching TRBD1. This CDR3 has 16 amino acids. Per germline, CDR1 SGHNT and CDR2 YENEEA. Unmatched junction bases numbered 8, after V lost 1 base and J lost 4 bases.

This chain joins TRBV7-9 and TRBJ1-1; D is unresolved. The germline V gene encodes CDR1 SEHNR and CDR2 FQNEAQ (reference sequence). This CDR3 contains 15 residues. The V and J ends lost 4 bases and 0 bases respectively, with 12 bases between them. The CDR3: CASSSGDLMNTEAFF. In nucleotides, the CDR3 is TGTGCCAGCAGCTCTGGGGATCTGATGAACACTGAAGCTTTCTTT. Complete variable domain (other parts from reference TRBV7-9 and TRBJ1-1): DTGVSQNPRHKITKRGQNVTFRCDPISEHNRLYWYRQTLGQGPEFLTYFQNEAQLEKSRLLSDRFSAERPKGSFSTLEIQRTEQGDSAMYLCASSSGDLMNTEAFFGQGTRLTVV.